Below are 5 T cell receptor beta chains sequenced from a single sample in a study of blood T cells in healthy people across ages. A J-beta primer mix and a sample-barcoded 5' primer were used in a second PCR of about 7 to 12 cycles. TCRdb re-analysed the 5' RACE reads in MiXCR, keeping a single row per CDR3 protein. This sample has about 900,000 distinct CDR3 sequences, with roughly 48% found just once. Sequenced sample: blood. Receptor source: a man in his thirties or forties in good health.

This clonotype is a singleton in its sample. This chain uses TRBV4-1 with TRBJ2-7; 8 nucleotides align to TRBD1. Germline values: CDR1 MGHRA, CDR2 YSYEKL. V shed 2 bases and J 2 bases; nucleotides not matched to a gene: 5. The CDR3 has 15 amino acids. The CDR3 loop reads CASSQTQGEAYEQYF. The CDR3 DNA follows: TGCGCCAGCAGCCAAACACAGGGGGAAGCCTACGAGCAGTACTTC.

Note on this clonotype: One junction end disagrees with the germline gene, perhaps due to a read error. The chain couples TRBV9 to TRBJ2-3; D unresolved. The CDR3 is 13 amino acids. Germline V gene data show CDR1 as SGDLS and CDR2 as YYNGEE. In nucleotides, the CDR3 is TGTGCCACCAGCCAAAGGGGCACAGATACGCAGTATTTT. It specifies CATSQRGTDTQYF.

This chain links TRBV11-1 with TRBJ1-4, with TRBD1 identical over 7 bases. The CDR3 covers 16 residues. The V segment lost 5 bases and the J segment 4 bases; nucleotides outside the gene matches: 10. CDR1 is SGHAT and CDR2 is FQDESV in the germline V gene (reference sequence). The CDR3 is CASSKGTDRDNEKLFF. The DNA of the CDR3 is TGTGCCAGCAGCAAAGGTACCGACAGGGATAATGAAAAACTGTTTTTT.

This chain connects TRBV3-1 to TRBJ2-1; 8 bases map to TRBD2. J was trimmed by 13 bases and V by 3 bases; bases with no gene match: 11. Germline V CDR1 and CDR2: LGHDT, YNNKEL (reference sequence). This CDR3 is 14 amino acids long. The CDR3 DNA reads TGTGCCAGCAGCCAGACAACGGGAGGGAGGTTTCAGTTCTTC. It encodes CASSQTTGGRFQFF.

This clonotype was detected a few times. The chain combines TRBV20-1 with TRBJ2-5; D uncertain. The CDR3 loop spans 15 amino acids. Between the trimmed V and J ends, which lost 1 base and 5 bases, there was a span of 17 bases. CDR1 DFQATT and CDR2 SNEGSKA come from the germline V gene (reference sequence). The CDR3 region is CSARVSAALLETQYF. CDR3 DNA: TGCAGTGCTAGAGTCTCGGCAGCCCTATTGGAGACCCAGTACTTC.